This TCR beta chain is from a study of T cells in Graves' hyperthyroidism and ophthalmopathy. Amplified TCR beta CDR3 regions derived from RNA transcripts. Using the HTBI primer set, a first-round RT-PCR was run on the TCR CDR3. TCRdb itself ran the multiplex PCR reads through MiXCR, one entry per CDR3 protein. This sample has 550,000 to 850,000 distinct CDR3 sequences, with around 20% found just once. Diagnostic assessment was based on clinical symptoms, serum thyroxine and TRAb, thyroid ultrasound and orbital computed tomography. The sample, blood from the first hyperthyroidism diagnosis, precedes any ophthalmopathy symptoms. Trimming cost V 5 bases and J 1 base; bases outside gene matches: 10. This CDR3 spans 17 amino acids. CDR1 and CDR2 (germline): MNHEY, SVGEGT.

This rearrangement joins TRBV6-2 or TRBV6-3 to TRBJ2-2; 7 nucleotides match TRBD1. This receptor was identified in a woman aged 45 to 65 with Graves' hyperthyroidism that later progressed to Graves' ophthalmopathy. The sequenced sample was blood. In nucleotides, the CDR3 is TGTGCCAGCAGTCCGGACAGGACCTCCTTGAACACCGGGGAGCTGTTTTTT. Translation: CASSPDRTSLNTGELFF.